This T cell receptor (beta chain) derives from a study of human T cells and chemical hapten exposure. Study-wide background: Patch tests delivered 0.01% DPC to the upper back and were evaluated at 6 days.

MiXCR, run by TCRdb on the RACE reads, gives a single entry per CDR3 protein. The sample has around 300,000 distinct CDR3 sequences; about 5% are singletons. V gave up 2 bases and J gave up 4 bases, with 21 bases separating them. The length of the CDR3 is 17 residues. Germline loops: CDR1 LGHDT, CDR2 YNNKEL (reference sequence). Time point noted: pre-sensitization, week 0. Treatment reported: therapeutic diphenylcyclopropenone sensitization with weekly scalp DPC. This clonotype has just a few counts. The sequence derives from a woman younger than 30 with alopecia areata. Some clones in this sample may be carry-over from other donors' samples. The chain combines TRBV3-1 with TRBJ2-7; D tentatively fits TRBD1 or TRBD2 (5 bases each). The source material was whole blood, sampled in connection with sensitization to the hapten diphenylcyclopropenone (DPC). In DNA, the CDR3 is TGTGCCAGCAGCCAATTCGCATCGGGACCGAGCGTTTACGAGCAGTACTTC. Protein: CASSQFASGPSVYEQYF.